This entry is about one T cell receptor beta chain. This clone was detected a few times. It lacks a known antigen. Nothing much larger sits one base from this clone, and base qualities are not available. The immunoSEQ Assay was the method used to sequence TCRbeta CDR3 regions. After extraction, genomic DNA underwent amplification by bias-controlled multiplex PCR, followed by high-throughput sequencing. Concerning the study's data processing: To quantify the absolute abundance of every unique TCRbeta CDR3 region, sequences were collapsed and filtered. T cell fraction was estimated by normalization of TCRbeta template counts to usable DNA, with usable DNA being measured through amplification of reference genes present in all nucleated cells. Repertoire TCRs were annotated as SARS-CoV-2-specific when V gene, CDR3 amino acid sequence and J gene were exactly matched to a known reactive TCR set. The reference SARS-CoV-2 TCR set was obtained from MIRA and was filtered for enrichment in COVID-19-positive ImmuneCODE repertoires, whereby public or cross-reactive TCRs were removed. Drawing on the MIRA antigens, annotated TCRs were analysed further at the level of specific ORF or position within ORF. Depth was the summed frequency of annotated unique rearrangements, while breadth was defined as annotated unique rearrangements over total unique productive rearrangements. Two-sided Wilcoxon rank-sum tests were applied when comparing TCR breadth between groups. TCRdb holds this immuneACCESS table with in-frame rearrangements only. Some clones are missing; in checked studies, unresolved V genes explain under half, and the rest has no known cause. The V and J calls and clone size were taken over from that table, and D and trimming were inferred from the DNA. The sample table lists 410,000 or so clones, 75% to 95% of them with a count of one. The ten largest clonotypes hold 9.5% to 15% of the sample.

Sequences MNHEY (CDR1) and SVGEGT (CDR2) are obtained from the germline V gene. The CDR3 holds 14 amino acids from the cysteine to the phenylalanine. The read is trimmed to its CDR3 DNA, 42 bases read in frame from base 1. V is cut by 4 bases and J by 1 base, and the space between the germline ends is 11 bases. These data come from a study of Ad26.COV2.S vaccination and SARS-CoV-2 variants (dated by TCRdb to 2020 to 2023). Regarding the study in general: Donors in the vaccine arm were drawn from COV1001, a multicentre, randomized, double-blind, placebo-controlled phase I-IIa trial testing Ad26.COV2.S in healthy adults. Dosing of Ad26.COV2.S was intramuscular, at either 5x10^10 or 1x10^11 viral particles, delivered as one shot or as two shots spaced 56 days apart. TCRbeta repertoire sequencing was used to assess the specificity and breadth of SARS-CoV-2-reactive T cell receptors after Ad26.COV2.S vaccination. The TCR-sequenced set comprised around 30 samples: some 19 Ad26.COV2.S vaccine recipients, 5 placebo recipients and 8 SARS-CoV-2 convalescent individuals. Trial participants were randomized into five groups of five, in which low-dose or high-dose Ad26.COV2.S was given once or twice, or placebo was given on both occasions. Investigators remained blinded to trial group allocation during experiments and outcome assessment.

Findings and caveats that apply to the study as a whole: After vaccination, substantial breadth of spike-specific CD8+ and CD4+ T cell responses was reported. Comparing responses between vaccine doses or regimens was not something the study was powered to do. Ad26.COV2.S recipients had higher spike-specific TCR breadth than placebo recipients (P = 0.0014). Comparable non-spike TCR breadth was observed between vaccine and placebo recipients, consistent with only spike being contained in the vaccine. According to the authors, total T cell responses may have been underestimated by the TCR breadth and depth analyses.

Explained via the paper, the treatment or condition label denotes: roughly 19 received Ad26.COV2.S at low or high dose, single or two shots; five or six received placebo; per-sample allocation not given. For vaccine and placebo recipients, repertoires were sequenced using samples collected on day 63 after the first injection. In Cohort 1b, around 23 adults aged 18-55 years were enrolled at a single site in Boston, USA, between 29 July and 7 August 2020. Ad26.COV2.S was a replication-incompetent adenovirus type 26 vector that expressed a prefusion-stabilized SARS-CoV-2 spike protein derived from the original Wuhan strain.

The rearrangement joined TRBV6-2 or TRBV6-3 to TRBJ2-7; no D segment can be confidently identified. This sequence was found in a person between 18 and 65 years old who received the Ad26.COV2.S COVID-19 vaccine or a placebo. Sequencing was performed on peripheral blood, taken in a trial of Ad26.COV2.S vaccine versus placebo. The nucleotides are TGTGCCAGCAGTTTCCAATCCGGGTCCTACGAGCAGTACTTC. Translated, this is CASSFQSGSYEQYF.